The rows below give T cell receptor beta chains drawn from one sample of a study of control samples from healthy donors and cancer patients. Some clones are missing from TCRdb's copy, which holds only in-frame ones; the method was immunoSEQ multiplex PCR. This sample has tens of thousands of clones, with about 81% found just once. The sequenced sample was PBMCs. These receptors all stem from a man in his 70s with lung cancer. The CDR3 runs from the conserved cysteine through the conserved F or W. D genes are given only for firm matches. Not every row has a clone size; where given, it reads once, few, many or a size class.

CDR3aa: CASSSRGGGTGELFF; CDR3nt: TGTGCCAGCAGCTCCAGAGGAGGTGGCACCGGGGAGCTGTTTTTT; j_gene: TRBJ2-2; v_gene: TRBV11-2; abundance: .; d_gene: .
CDR3aa: CASSLALGGTNEKLFF; CDR3nt: TGTGCCAGCAGCTTAGCGTTGGGGGGCACTAATGAAAAACTGTTTTTT; j_gene: TRBJ1-4; v_gene: TRBV7-8; abundance: .; d_gene: .
CDR3aa: CASSFGQPAYEQYF; CDR3nt: TGTGCCAGCAGCTTCGGGCAGCCCGCCTACGAGCAGTACTTC; j_gene: TRBJ2-7; v_gene: TRBV7-9; abundance: few; d_gene: .
CDR3aa: CAISESAVPRSDYGYTF; CDR3nt: TGTGCCATCAGTGAGTCGGCGGTCCCCCGGTCAGATTATGGCTACACCTTC; j_gene: TRBJ1-2; v_gene: TRBV10-3; abundance: few; d_gene: .
CDR3aa: CASKLASGSTQYF; CDR3nt: TGTGCCAGCAAGCTCGCGTCCGGGAGTACGCAGTATTTT; j_gene: TRBJ2-3; v_gene: TRBV6-5; abundance: .; d_gene: .
CDR3aa: CASSPVGGRSTDTQYF; CDR3nt: TGTGCCAGCTCACCGGTGGGGGGAAGGAGCACAGATACGCAGTATTTT; j_gene: TRBJ2-3; v_gene: TRBV18; abundance: .; d_gene: .
CDR3aa: CASSYRDRAIGYTF; CDR3nt: TGTGCCAGCAGTTACCGAGACAGGGCGATCGGCTACACCTTC; j_gene: TRBJ1-2; v_gene: TRBV6-5; abundance: .; d_gene: TRBD1
CDR3aa: CASSKVDYPAVETQYF; CDR3nt: TGTGCCAGCAGCAAAGTCGACTACCCCGCAGTTGAGACCCAGTACTTC; j_gene: TRBJ2-5; v_gene: TRBV21-1; abundance: once; d_gene: .
CDR3aa: CASSLWTDEKLFF; CDR3nt: TGTGCCAGCAGCTTGTGGACAGATGAAAAACTGTTTTTT; j_gene: TRBJ1-4; v_gene: TRBV5-4; abundance: .; d_gene: .
CDR3aa: CASSIGPGTLTDEQFF; CDR3nt: TGTGCCAGTAGTATAGGTCCAGGGACGTTAACCGATGAGCAGTTCTTC; j_gene: TRBJ2-1; v_gene: TRBV19; abundance: .; d_gene: .
CDR3aa: CATSDRPTARENIQYF; CDR3nt: TGTGCCACCAGTGATCGCCCGACCGCTCGGGAAAACATTCAGTACTTC; j_gene: TRBJ2-4; v_gene: TRBV24-1; abundance: .; d_gene: .
CDR3aa: CASSVDYNEQFF; CDR3nt: TGTGCCAGTAGTGTGGATTACAATGAGCAGTTCTTC; j_gene: TRBJ2-1; v_gene: TRBV19; abundance: .; d_gene: .
CDR3aa: CASSLSVDTEAFF; CDR3nt: TGTGCCAGCAGTTTATCGGTGGACACTGAAGCTTTCTTT; j_gene: TRBJ1-1; v_gene: TRBV27; abundance: .; d_gene: .
CDR3aa: CASTEKGQGIRETQYF; CDR3nt: TGCGCCAGCACCGAAAAGGGACAGGGTATTCGAGAGACCCAGTACTTC; j_gene: TRBJ2-5; v_gene: TRBV5-1; abundance: .; d_gene: TRBD1
CDR3aa: CASRLTGGYGYTF; CDR3nt: TGTGCCAGCAGACTCACAGGGGGCTATGGCTACACCTTC; j_gene: TRBJ1-2; v_gene: TRBV25-1; abundance: few; d_gene: TRBD1
CDR3aa: CASSPLGGNEKLFF; CDR3nt: TGTGCCAGCAGCCCCCTTGGGGGAAATGAAAAACTGTTTTTT; j_gene: TRBJ1-4; v_gene: TRBV14; abundance: .; d_gene: .
CDR3aa: CASSAGLAGDYSYEQYF; CDR3nt: TGCGCCAGCAGCGCCGGACTAGCGGGGGATTACTCCTACGAGCAGTACTTC; j_gene: TRBJ2-7; v_gene: TRBV5-1; abundance: once; d_gene: TRBD2
CDR3aa: CASSLGHNTEAFF; CDR3nt: TGTGCCAGCAGTTTAGGTCACAACACTGAAGCTTTCTTT; j_gene: TRBJ1-1; v_gene: TRBV27; abundance: .; d_gene: .
CDR3aa: CASSSRASRLGEQYF; CDR3nt: TGTGCCAGCAGCTCGCGCGCGTCAAGGCTTGGCGAGCAGTACTTC; j_gene: TRBJ2-7; v_gene: TRBV11-2; abundance: .; d_gene: .
CDR3aa: CASRKDSYNEQFF; CDR3nt: TGTGCCAGCAGAAAGGATTCCTACAATGAGCAGTTCTTC; j_gene: TRBJ2-1; v_gene: TRBV6-4; abundance: .; d_gene: .
CDR3aa: CASSYRDRERYEQYF; CDR3nt: TGTGCCAGCAGTTACCGGGACCGCGAACGGTACGAGCAGTACTTC; j_gene: TRBJ2-7; v_gene: TRBV6-2/TRBV6-3; abundance: .; d_gene: .
CDR3aa: CASSPILVRGVEETQYF; CDR3nt: TGTGCCAGCAGTCCCATACTGGTGCGGGGGGTCGAAGAGACCCAGTACTTC; j_gene: TRBJ2-5; v_gene: TRBV6-2/TRBV6-3; abundance: .; d_gene: TRBD2
CDR3aa: CASSSLQGDGYTF; CDR3nt: TGTGCCAGCAGCTCTCTCCAGGGGGATGGCTACACCTTC; j_gene: TRBJ1-2; v_gene: TRBV7-3; abundance: .; d_gene: TRBD1
CDR3aa: CAWMNLERETQYF; CDR3nt: TGTGCCTGGATGAACCTAGAGAGAGAGACCCAGTACTTC; j_gene: TRBJ2-5; v_gene: TRBV30; abundance: .; d_gene: .
CDR3aa: CASSQTSGSYEQYF; CDR3nt: TGTGCCAGCAGCCAAACTAGCGGTTCCTACGAGCAGTACTTC; j_gene: TRBJ2-7; v_gene: TRBV4-2; abundance: .; d_gene: TRBD2
CDR3aa: CASIKSGDYNEQFF; CDR3nt: TGTGCCAGCATCAAGTCGGGAGACTACAATGAGCAGTTCTTC; j_gene: TRBJ2-1; v_gene: TRBV6-5; abundance: .; d_gene: .
CDR3aa: CASSHRGRVVSTEAFF; CDR3nt: TGTGCCAGCAGCCACAGGGGGAGAGTTGTGAGCACTGAAGCTTTCTTT; j_gene: TRBJ1-1; v_gene: TRBV7-3; abundance: .; d_gene: TRBD1
CDR3aa: CATSVRQGLSTDTQYF; CDR3nt: TGTGCCACCAGTGTGCGGCAGGGCCTAAGCACAGATACGCAGTATTTT; j_gene: TRBJ2-3; v_gene: TRBV24-1; abundance: .; d_gene: .
CDR3aa: CAWRLTGGPYEQYF; CDR3nt: TGTGCCTGGAGGTTGACAGGGGGCCCCTACGAGCAGTACTTC; j_gene: TRBJ2-7; v_gene: TRBV30; abundance: .; d_gene: TRBD1
CDR3aa: CASSPVTGGGNEQYF; CDR3nt: TGTGCCAGCTCACCAGTGACAGGGGGCGGAAACGAGCAGTACTTC; j_gene: TRBJ2-7; v_gene: TRBV18; abundance: .; d_gene: TRBD1
CDR3aa: CASSEALTYSGNTIYF; CDR3nt: TGTGCCAGCAGTGAAGCGCTCACATACTCTGGAAACACCATATATTTT; j_gene: TRBJ1-3; v_gene: TRBV6-1; abundance: .; d_gene: .
CDR3aa: CASNFEANRQETQYF; CDR3nt: TGCGCCAGCAATTTCGAGGCCAACCGCCAAGAGACCCAGTACTTC; j_gene: TRBJ2-5; v_gene: TRBV5-1; abundance: .; d_gene: .
CDR3aa: CASSLPGGAIGGYTF; CDR3nt: TGTGCCAGCAGCTTGCCGGGGGGCGCGATAGGTGGCTACACCTTC; j_gene: TRBJ1-2; v_gene: TRBV5-8; abundance: .; d_gene: .
CDR3aa: CASSQAIRRTRVSYEQYF; CDR3nt: TGCGCCAGCAGCCAAGCAATTAGGAGGACTAGGGTCTCCTACGAGCAGTACTTC; j_gene: TRBJ2-7; v_gene: TRBV4-1; abundance: .; d_gene: TRBD2
CDR3aa: CASSAGGLSYEQYF; CDR3nt: TGCGCCAGCAGTGCAGGGGGCCTTTCCTACGAGCAGTACTTC; j_gene: TRBJ2-7; v_gene: TRBV10-1; abundance: .; d_gene: TRBD1
CDR3aa: CASSAIGAPRSWAFF; CDR3nt: TGTGCCAGCAGCGCCATAGGAGCCCCCCGATCCTGGGCTTTCTTT; j_gene: TRBJ1-1; v_gene: TRBV6-2/TRBV6-3; abundance: .; d_gene: .
CDR3aa: CASSPGLAGVAEQFF; CDR3nt: TGTGCCAGCTCACCGGGTCTAGCGGGGGTCGCTGAGCAGTTCTTC; j_gene: TRBJ2-1; v_gene: TRBV18; abundance: .; d_gene: TRBD2
CDR3aa: CASRDSSGNTIYF; CDR3nt: TGCGCCAGCAGGGATAGCTCTGGAAACACCATATATTTT; j_gene: TRBJ1-3; v_gene: TRBV10-1; abundance: .; d_gene: .
CDR3aa: CASSAESGFRLPDTQYF; CDR3nt: TGTGCCAGCAGCGCGGAATCCGGGTTTAGACTTCCAGATACGCAGTATTTT; j_gene: TRBJ2-3; v_gene: TRBV7-9; abundance: once; d_gene: .
CDR3aa: CASSPDSIDTQYF; CDR3nt: TGTGCCAGCTCACCGGACAGTATAGATACGCAGTATTTT; j_gene: TRBJ2-3; v_gene: TRBV18; abundance: .; d_gene: .
CDR3aa: CASSITSGANVLTF; CDR3nt: TGTGCCAGTAGTATCACCTCTGGGGCCAACGTCCTGACTTTC; j_gene: TRBJ2-6; v_gene: TRBV19; abundance: .; d_gene: .
CDR3aa: CASSQPGLAGSYNEQFF; CDR3nt: TGTGCCAGCAGCCAGCCGGGACTAGCGGGGAGTTACAATGAGCAGTTCTTC; j_gene: TRBJ2-1; v_gene: TRBV3-1/TRBV3-2; abundance: .; d_gene: TRBD2
CDR3aa: CAWGNYGYTF; CDR3nt: TGTGCCTGGGGGAACTATGGCTACACCTTC; j_gene: TRBJ1-2; v_gene: TRBV30; abundance: .; d_gene: .
CDR3aa: CASSQDQGFEQYF; CDR3nt: TGTGCCAGCAGCCAAGATCAGGGTTTCGAGCAGTACTTC; j_gene: TRBJ2-7; v_gene: TRBV14; abundance: .; d_gene: .
CDR3aa: CSASTGSTDTQYF; CDR3nt: TGCAGTGCTAGTACCGGAAGCACAGATACGCAGTATTTT; j_gene: TRBJ2-3; v_gene: TRBV20-1; abundance: .; d_gene: .
CDR3aa: CASRAWGGDTGELFF; CDR3nt: TGTGCCAGCAGGGCGTGGGGGGGGGACACCGGGGAGCTGTTTTTT; j_gene: TRBJ2-2; v_gene: TRBV6-5; abundance: once; d_gene: TRBD2
CDR3aa: CASSLTRGAVTDTQYF; CDR3nt: TGTGCCAGCAGCCTGACTCGGGGGGCTGTCACAGATACGCAGTATTTT; j_gene: TRBJ2-3; v_gene: TRBV7-2; abundance: few; d_gene: .
CDR3aa: CASSVGYTGELFF; CDR3nt: TGTGCCAGCAGTGTGGGGTACACCGGGGAGCTGTTTTTT; j_gene: TRBJ2-2; v_gene: TRBV2; abundance: .; d_gene: .
CDR3aa: CASSLYDYEQYF; CDR3nt: TGCGCCAGCAGCTTGTATGACTACGAGCAGTACTTC; j_gene: TRBJ2-7; v_gene: TRBV5-1; abundance: .; d_gene: .
CDR3aa: CASSESTGGKETQYF; CDR3nt: TGTGCCAGTAGTGAGAGCACAGGGGGAAAAGAGACCCAGTACTTC; j_gene: TRBJ2-5; v_gene: TRBV19; abundance: .; d_gene: TRBD1
CDR3aa: CASSSSGGAYEQYF; CDR3nt: TGCGCCAGCAGCTCTAGCGGGGGGGCCTACGAGCAGTACTTC; j_gene: TRBJ2-7; v_gene: TRBV5-1; abundance: .; d_gene: TRBD2
CDR3aa: CASSYSNRGQGTQYF; CDR3nt: TGTGCCAGCAGTTACTCGAACAGGGGGCAGGGGACCCAGTACTTC; j_gene: TRBJ2-5; v_gene: TRBV6-6; abundance: .; d_gene: TRBD1
CDR3aa: CASSSPGLPYNEQFF; CDR3nt: TGTGCCAGCAGCTCCCCGGGACTACCCTACAATGAGCAGTTCTTC; j_gene: TRBJ2-1; v_gene: TRBV27; abundance: .; d_gene: TRBD2
CDR3aa: CASIVTGSNTEAFF; CDR3nt: TGTGCCAGTATAGTGACAGGATCGAACACTGAAGCTTTCTTT; j_gene: TRBJ1-1; v_gene: TRBV19; abundance: once; d_gene: .
CDR3aa: CASSLDGLAGASYEQYF; CDR3nt: TGTGCCAGCAGCTTAGACGGGCTAGCGGGGGCCTCCTACGAGCAGTACTTC; j_gene: TRBJ2-7; v_gene: TRBV7-9; abundance: .; d_gene: TRBD2
CDR3aa: CASNTGTGKNQPQHF; CDR3nt: TGTGCCAGCAACACGGGGACAGGGAAGAATCAGCCCCAGCATTTT; j_gene: TRBJ1-5; v_gene: TRBV2; abundance: .; d_gene: TRBD1
CDR3aa: CASRGLAGGADTQYF; CDR3nt: TGCGCCAGCCGAGGACTAGCGGGGGGAGCAGATACGCAGTATTTT; j_gene: TRBJ2-3; v_gene: TRBV5-1; abundance: .; d_gene: TRBD2